The 9 T cell receptor beta chains presented below share a single source sample, sequenced in a study of T cell responses to AZD1222 COVID-19 vaccine (dated by TCRdb to about 2021). Preparation of the library involved the immunoSEQ multiplex PCR assay. Not all clones reach the TCRdb copy of this immuneACCESS table, which keeps in-frame sequences only. Checked studies attribute under half of the gap to unresolved V genes and leave the rest unexplained. The sample data list 100,000 to 150,000 clones, and roughly 85% of these were observed just once. The ten largest account for approximately 7% of the sample. The time point label here, explained by the study, means: baseline before first vaccination. This sample comprised peripheral blood, obtained on day 0 of AZD1222 vaccination. The receptors were sampled from an adult in good health.

The V and J genes are TRBV29-1 and TRBJ2-3; D gene uncertain. Looked up from germline, CDR1 is SQVTM and CDR2 is ANQGSEA. The CDR3 runs 12 residues. V gave up 0 bases and J gave up 4 bases, with 5 bases separating them. CDR3 coding DNA: TGCAGCGTTGAAGACGTGGCAGATACGCAGTATTTT. Translating gives CSVEDVADTQYF.

On this clone itself: One junction end does not reproduce the germline sequence, and a read error may be involved. The chain employs TRBV18 and TRBJ2-2; a weak D match, TRBD1 (6 bases). The CDR3 has 16 residues. Per germline, CDR1 KGHSH and CDR2 LQKENI. The CDR3 loop reads CASSPQGGTNTGELFF. The CDR3 region has the DNA TGTGCCAGCTCCCCACAGGGTGGGACGAACACCGGGGAGCTGTTTTTT.

V usage is TRBV5-1 and J usage is TRBJ2-1, with D perhaps TRBD1 or TRBD2 (5 bases each). Germline lookup yields CDR1 SGHRS and CDR2 YFSETQ. The CDR3 has 15 residues. V shed 0 bases and J shed 3 bases, with 10 bases lying between them. DNA for the CDR3: TGCGCCAGCAGCTTGGGCGAGGGGCTCTACAATGAGCAGTTCTTC. As protein: CASSLGEGLYNEQFF.

In this sample, this clone turned up a few times. This sequence joins TRBV20-1 and TRBJ2-1, with 10 positions matching TRBD2. In germline, CDR1 is DFQATT, CDR2 SNEGSKA (reference sequence). Trimming took 3 bases from V and 8 from J; bases not matched to a gene: 25. The CDR3 extends over 20 amino acids. CDR3 region: CSASRVTVGASGRVEYEQFF. The CDR3 DNA is TGCAGTGCTAGTAGGGTGACTGTTGGGGCTAGCGGGAGAGTAGAGTATGAGCAGTTCTTC.

V is TRBV4-1 and J is TRBJ2-1, with TRBD2 matching over 12 bases. Trimming at V came to 1 base and at J to 7 bases, leaving 2 bases not matched to a gene. This CDR3 is built from 15 residues. CDR1 MGHRA and CDR2 YSYEKL come from the germline V gene. The CDR3 loop is CASSQGLAGANEQFF. The DNA of the CDR3 is TGCGCCAGCAGCCAAGGACTAGCGGGAGCGAATGAGCAGTTCTTC.

The rearrangement links TRBV7-6 to TRBJ1-5; D is undetermined. The CDR3 spans 15 residues. From germline, CDR1 is SGHVS and CDR2 FNYEAQ. Deletions cut 4 bases from V and 1 base from J, with 11 bases between. The CDR3 reads CASSSMGGSNQPQHF. The CDR3 DNA reads as TGTGCCAGCAGCTCAATGGGAGGGAGCAATCAGCCCCAGCATTTT. Variable domain in full (rest from reference TRBV7-6 and TRBJ1-5): GAGVSQSPRYKVTKRGQDVALRCDPISGHVSLYWYRQALGQGPEFLTYFNYEAQQDKSGLPNDRFSAERPEGSISTLTIQRTEQRDSAMYRCASSSMGGSNQPQHFGDGTRLSIL.

The genes are TRBV10-2 and TRBJ2-7; TRBD2 agrees at 11 bases. Germline V gene data show CDR1 as WSHSY and CDR2 as SAAADI. V was pared by 0 bases and J by 2 bases, with 3 bases of the junction left unmatched. The CDR3 length is 16 residues. As DNA, the CDR3 is TGCGCCAGCAGTGAGTCACTAGCGGGGGTTGCCTACGAGCAGTACTTC. The encoded protein is CASSESLAGVAYEQYF.

The chain links TRBV28 to TRBJ1-3, with 11 bases lining up with TRBD1. CDR1 is MDHEN and CDR2 is SYDVKM in the germline V gene. CDR3 size: 15 residues. V was pared by 5 bases and J by 15 bases, with 15 bases of the junction left unmatched. Written as DNA, the CDR3 is TGTGCCAGCAGTCCTAAACCGGGACAGGGGGAGGACGGATATTTT. Its protein is CASSPKPGQGEDGYF. The variable domain in full, completed from reference TRBV28 and TRBJ1-3, reads DVKVTQSSRYLVKRTGEKVFLECVQDMDHENMFWYRQDPGLGLRLIYFSYDVKMKEKGDIPEGYSVSREKKERFSLILESASTNQTSMYLCASSPKPGQGEDGYFGEGSWLTVV.

The chain recombines TRBV5-1 with TRBJ2-3; D is possibly TRBD1 or TRBD2 (5 bases each). Germline V gives CDR1 SGHRS, CDR2 YFSETQ. Trimming took off 3 bases at V and 0 bases at J, with 14 bases between the two ends. This CDR3 is 16 amino acids long. DNA for the CDR3: TGCGCCAGCAGCTGGGGCCGGGACCGGAGCACAGATACGCAGTATTTT. It specifies CASSWGRDRSTDTQYF.